One and the same sample provided the 17 T cell receptor beta chains below, sequenced in a study of blood T cell repertoires in COVID-19. Method: immunoSEQ multiplex PCR; TCRdb's copy keeps in-frame clones and lacks some. The table shows fewer than 200,000 clones, with approximately 86% occurring only once. Sequenced input: peripheral blood. Receptors were obtained from a man in his sixties who had recovered from COVID-19.

The J gene is TRBJ1-1, the V gene TRBV5-1; D is unresolved. The germline gives CDR1 SGHRS, CDR2 YFSETQ. This CDR3 comprises 14 residues. The V end was cut by 2 bases, the J end by 5 bases, with 13 bases between. CDR3 in amino acids: CASSFEDAQTEAFF. DNA for the CDR3: TGCGCCAGCAGCTTTGAGGATGCCCAAACTGAAGCTTTCTTT.

The chain uses TRBV18 and TRBJ1-4; TRBD1 agrees at 9 bases. The CDR3 runs to 16 residues. Germline trimming cut 8 bases from V and 8 bases from J; bases unmatched to any gene: 15. Germline V CDR1 and CDR2: KGHSH, LQKENI. CDR3 protein: CASARDRAAPWEKLFF. Here the CDR3 DNA reads TGTGCCAGCGCCCGGGACAGGGCAGCACCTTGGGAAAAACTGTTTTTT. Variable domain in full (rest from reference TRBV18 and TRBJ1-4): NAGVMQNPRHLVRRRGQEARLRCSPMKGHSHVYWYRQLPEEGLKFMVYLQKENIIDESGMPKERFSAEFPKEGPSILRIQQVVRGDSAAYFCASARDRAAPWEKLFFGSGTQLSVL.

This clone was counted a few times. The genes are TRBV25-1 and TRBJ1-6; a weak D match, TRBD1 (5 bases). The CDR3 has 15 amino acids. V lost 1 base, J lost 6 bases, and 10 bases lay in between. Germline values: CDR1 MGHDK, CDR2 SYGVNS. The CDR3 coding sequence is TGTGCCAGCAGTGAATCGGGGGTCGGTAATTCACCCCTCCACTTT. Amino acids: CASSESGVGNSPLHF.

The rearrangement uses TRBV5-1 and TRBJ1-6; 9 bases are shared with TRBD1. CDR1 is SGHRS, CDR2 YFSETQ, per germline. The J segment lost 4 bases and the V segment lost 4 bases, leaving 6 bases of the junction unmatched. This CDR3 contains 16 residues. CDR3 region: CASSRDREVYNSPLHF. Written as DNA, the CDR3 is TGCGCCAGCAGCCGGGACAGGGAGGTGTATAATTCACCCCTCCACTTT.

CDR3 coding DNA: TGTGCCAGCAGCCCCGAGGGGGCTAGCACAGATACGCAGTATTTT. Translating gives CASSPEGASTDTQYF. This chain links TRBV7-3 with TRBJ2-3; the match to TRBD1 covers 7 bases. The CDR3 contains 15 residues. After removal of 5 bases from V and 0 bases from J, the junction contained 5 bases not matched to a gene. CDR1 and CDR2 (germline): SGHTA, FQGTGA.

This clone has only a few counts. The rearrangement uses TRBV24-1 and TRBJ2-3, with 8 bases lining up with TRBD2. V lost 12 bases to trimming and J lost 2 bases; unmatched junction nucleotides: 6. Germline loops: CDR1 KGHDR, CDR2 SFDVKD. The CDR3 extends over 13 amino acids. This CDR3 reads CASSGGNTDTQYF. CDR3 in DNA: TGTGCCTCAAGCGGGGGTAACACAGATACGCAGTATTTT.

The chain couples TRBV7-3 to TRBJ2-2; 8 nucleotides align to TRBD1. CDR3 length: 16 residues. Germline CDR1 is SGHTA and CDR2 is FQGTGA. V shed 1 base, J shed 7 bases, and the junction held 8 bases outside the gene matches. CDR3 nucleotide sequence: TGTGCCAGCAGCTTAAGGGGCCAGGGGGCCCTCGGGGAGCTGTTTTTT. Translating it yields CASSLRGQGALGELFF.

V is TRBV7-9 and J is TRBJ2-3, with 7 bases fitting TRBD2. There are 14 residues in the CDR3. V shed 5 bases, J shed 1 base, and the junction held 3 bases outside the gene matches. Germline assignment: CDR1 SEHNR and CDR2 FQNEAQ (reference sequence). DNA for the CDR3: TGTGCCAGCAGCCGGGGAGGGGGCACAGATACGCAGTATTTT. This gives the protein CASSRGGGTDTQYF.

This clone was seen only once. The chain uses TRBV2 and TRBJ2-1; perhaps TRBD1 as D (6 bases). Germline assignment: CDR1 SNHLY and CDR2 FYNNEI. V was clipped by 6 bases and J by 0 bases, with 15 bases between them. The CDR3 length is 16 residues. The CDR3 region has the DNA TGTGCCAGCAGCGATACAGGGTTTAGCTCCTACAATGAGCAGTTCTTC. It codes for CASSDTGFSSYNEQFF.

The chain links TRBV14 to TRBJ1-3; the match to TRBD1 covers 7 bases. CDR1 is SGHDN, CDR2 FVKESK, per germline. The CDR3 extends over 14 amino acids. Trimming took 7 bases from V and 0 from J; bases not matched to a gene: 3. Here the CDR3 reads CASNRQGSGNTIYF. CDR3 DNA sequence: TGTGCCAGCAACCGACAGGGCTCTGGAAACACCATATATTTT. Full variable domain (remainder filled in from reference TRBV14 and TRBJ1-3): EAGVTQFPSHSVIEKGQTVTLRCDPISGHDNLYWYRRVMGKEIKFLLHFVKESKQDESGMPNNRFLAERTGGTYSTLKVQPAELEDSGVYFCASNRQGSGNTIYFGEGSWLTVV.

The chain uses TRBV15 and TRBJ2-7; 7 bases align to TRBD1. The CDR3 length is 15 residues. V shed 2 bases and J 3 bases; nucleotides not matched to a gene: 7. CDR1 is LNHNV, CDR2 YYDKDF, per germline (reference sequence). As DNA, the CDR3 is TGTGCCACCAGCAGATCAGACAGGGATATCTACGAGCAGTACTTC. Amino acid sequence: CATSRSDRDIYEQYF.

This sequence joins TRBV18 and TRBJ2-7; tentative D call: TRBD2 (5 bases). Trimming took off 0 bases at V and 3 bases at J, with 12 bases between the two ends. CDR1 is KGHSH and CDR2 is LQKENI in the germline V gene. The CDR3 loop spans 15 amino acids. The CDR3 region has the DNA TGTGCCAGCTCACCACCGATGCGTGAGGGCTACGAGCAGTACTTC. Amino acid sequence: CASSPPMREGYEQYF.

The V and J genes are TRBV5-1 and TRBJ2-5; a possible D gene is TRBD1 (6 bases). The CDR3 length is 16 residues. Between the trimmed V and J ends, which lost 5 bases and 5 bases, there was a span of 22 bases. Per the germline V gene, CDR1 is SGHRS and CDR2 is YFSETQ. The CDR3 DNA is TGCGCCAGCAGAGTGCAGCCAGGGGACGGCGGGGAGACCCAGTACTTC. Protein: CASRVQPGDGGETQYF.

This chain connects TRBV5-5 to TRBJ1-4; TRBD1 might be the D (5 bases). Germline CDR1 SGHKS, CDR2 YYEKEE (reference sequence). V dropped 4 bases and J dropped 4 bases, with 14 bases sitting between them. The CDR3 length is 15 residues. This CDR3 is CASSQTVNSNEKLFF. CDR3 coding DNA: TGTGCCAGCAGCCAGACAGTAAATAGTAATGAAAAACTGTTTTTT.

The chain couples TRBV10-1 to TRBJ1-5; possibly TRBD1 for D (6 bases). The CDR3 covers 14 residues. Between the trimmed V and J ends, which lost 7 bases and 4 bases, there was a span of 14 bases. Germline V gives CDR1 WNHNN, CDR2 SYGVQD (reference sequence). The CDR3 here is CASNMVRGNQPQHF. The CDR3 DNA sequence: TGCGCCAGCAACATGGTCAGGGGAAATCAGCCCCAGCATTTT.

The genes are TRBV5-1 and TRBJ1-2; D call uncertain. The CDR3 is 14 amino acids. Germline CDR1 SGHRS, CDR2 YFSETQ. The V gene lost 4 bases and the J gene lost 0 bases, with 10 bases spanning the gap. For the CDR3, the DNA is TGCGCCAGCAGCCTGACCGGGACTAACTATGGCTACACCTTC. Translation: CASSLTGTNYGYTF.

CDR3 residues: CSVESAQDPGEQYF. DNA for the CDR3: TGCAGCGTTGAATCAGCGCAAGACCCTGGCGAGCAGTACTTC. V usage is TRBV29-1 and J usage is TRBJ2-7; D uncertain. There are 14 residues in the CDR3. Germline CDR1 SQVTM, CDR2 ANQGSEA. V lost 2 bases and J 6 bases, leaving 17 bases between the germline ends.